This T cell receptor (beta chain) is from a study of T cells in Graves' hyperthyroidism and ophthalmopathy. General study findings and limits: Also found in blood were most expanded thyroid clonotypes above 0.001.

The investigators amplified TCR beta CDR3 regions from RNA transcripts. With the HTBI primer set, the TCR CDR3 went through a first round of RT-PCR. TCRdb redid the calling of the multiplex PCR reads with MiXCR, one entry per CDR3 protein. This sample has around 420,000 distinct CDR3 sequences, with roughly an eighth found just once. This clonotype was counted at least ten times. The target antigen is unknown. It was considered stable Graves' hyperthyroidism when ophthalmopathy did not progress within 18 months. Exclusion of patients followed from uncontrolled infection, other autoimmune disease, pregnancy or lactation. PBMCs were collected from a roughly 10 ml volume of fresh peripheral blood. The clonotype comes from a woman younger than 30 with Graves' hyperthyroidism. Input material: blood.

The CDR3 here is CASGGLAGGDEQFF. CDR3 nucleotide sequence: TGTGCCAGCGGGGGACTAGCGGGAGGTGATGAGCAGTTCTTC. V and J are TRBV6-1 and TRBJ2-1, with 15 nucleotides matching TRBD2. Germline V CDR1 and CDR2: MNHNS, SASEGT. This CDR3 has 14 amino acids. Unmatched junction bases numbered 4, after V lost 8 bases and J lost 8 bases.